One and the same sample provided the 20 T cell receptor beta chains below, sequenced in a study of graft-versus-host responses after intestinal transplantation (dated by TCRdb to the early 2020s). The label giving this sample's time point can be read as: cells obtained before transplantation from donor or recipient. Antigen specificity for these receptors is unknown. Receptor amplification or capture employed the immunoSEQ multiplex PCR assay. TCRdb took this table from immuneACCESS and kept in-frame rearrangements with V and J called. Such tables lack part of the clones; where checked against another copy, unresolved V genes explain under half of the gap, and the rest is unexplained. Here the sample has fewer than 90,000 clones; 85% to 95% occur a single time. In total, the top ten clones hold 0.15% to 0.2% of the sample. This specimen was unstimulated CD4+ T cells sorted from spleen or lymph node cells, taken before transplant. These receptors were collected from a human donor who was the organ donor for an intestinal transplant.

The rearrangement joins TRBV5-6 to TRBJ1-5, with 7 bases lining up with TRBD1. Losses at the gene ends were 3 bases for V and 6 bases for J; bases not matched to a gene: 3. The CDR3 sequence is 13 residues long. Germline V CDR1 and CDR2: SGHDT, YYEEEE. The DNA of the CDR3 is TGTGCCAGCAGCTCCAGGGGGTCTCAGCCCCAGCATTTT. As protein: CASSSRGSQPQHF.

The genes are TRBV5-6 and TRBJ1-1; D call uncertain. Germline loops: CDR1 SGHDT, CDR2 YYEEEE. The V end was cut by 1 base, the J end by 4 bases, with 8 bases between. This CDR3 region has 13 residues. In DNA, the CDR3 is TGTGCCAGCAGCTTGATGATGACCACTGAAGCTTTCTTT. Its protein is CASSLMMTTEAFF.

The genes are TRBV4-1 and TRBJ2-4; no firm D call. Trimming left V 1 base short and J 0 bases short, with 19 bases between. The CDR3 runs to 19 residues. The germline V gene has CDR1 MGHRA and CDR2 YSYEKL. In DNA form, the CDR3 reads TGCGCCAGCAGCCAAGCGGACCTTGACGCGTCCCTAGCCAAAAACATTCAGTACTTC. Encoded protein: CASSQADLDASLAKNIQYF.

Comments on this clone: The same CDR3 arises from other DNA sequences in this sample as well. CDR3 loop: CASSKEQGRGETQYF. In nucleotides, the CDR3 is TGCGCCAGCAGCAAAGAGCAGGGGCGTGGGGAGACCCAGTACTTC. The J gene is TRBJ2-5, the V gene TRBV5-1; a weak D match, TRBD1 (6 bases). V lost 4 bases and J lost 5, with 18 bases in between. Germline V gene lookup returns CDR1 SGHRS and CDR2 YFSETQ. The CDR3 covers 15 residues.

The chain links TRBV11-3 to TRBJ2-7; weak D call: TRBD1 (5 bases). CDR3 length: 15 amino acids. Germline V gene data show CDR1 as SGHNT and CDR2 as YENEEA. The V gene lost 3 bases and the J gene lost 1 base, with 13 bases spanning the gap. The CDR3: CASSFEVGPSYEQYF. CDR3 in DNA: TGTGCCAGCAGCTTTGAGGTGGGGCCGTCCTACGAGCAGTACTTC.

CDR3 DNA sequence: TGTGCCAGCAGTCCCTGGGCCTCGGAAACGGCCGCTTTCTTT. Translation gives CASSPWASETAAFF. This chain connects TRBV6-5 to TRBJ1-1; D gene ambiguous. Trimming took 5 bases from V and 11 from J, leaving 21 bases between them. Germline loops: CDR1 MNHEY, CDR2 SVGAGI. The CDR3 sequence is 14 residues long.

The chain links TRBV6-1 to TRBJ2-7, with 11 positions matching TRBD1. The J segment lost 6 bases and the V segment lost 5 bases, leaving 3 bases of the junction unmatched. The CDR3 length is 13 residues. The germline gives CDR1 MNHNS, CDR2 SASEGT. The CDR3 region is CASSSDRGLEQYF. In nucleotides, the CDR3 is TGTGCCAGCAGTTCGGACAGGGGGCTCGAGCAGTACTTC.

The V and J genes are TRBV29-1 and TRBJ1-2; a weak D match, TRBD1 (6 bases). Per the germline V gene, CDR1 is SQVTM and CDR2 is ANQGSEA. Trimming cost V 4 bases and J 2 bases, with 11 bases left between them. The CDR3 length is 13 residues. In nucleotides, the CDR3 is TGCAGCGTTGCCCAGGGGTTAAACTATGGCTACACCTTC. Residues: CSVAQGLNYGYTF.

The chain uses TRBV2 and TRBJ2-2, with no clear D. This CDR3 spans 14 amino acids. Trimming cost V 5 bases and J 1 base, with 8 bases left between them. The germline V gene has CDR1 SNHLY and CDR2 FYNNEI. For the CDR3, the DNA is TGTGCCAGCAGTCCCGACCGGAACACCGGGGAGCTGTTTTTT. Translated: CASSPDRNTGELFF.

The chain links TRBV5-6 to TRBJ2-5; D not certain. V was pared by 1 base and J by 5 bases, with 12 bases between. This CDR3 is 14 amino acids long. Germline CDR1 is SGHDT and CDR2 is YYEEEE. CDR3 in amino acids: CASSLNLPSETQYF. In nucleotides, the CDR3 is TGTGCCAGCAGCTTGAATTTGCCGTCGGAGACCCAGTACTTC.

The rearrangement uses TRBV5-1 and TRBJ2-1, with 9 bases aligning to TRBD1. J lost 0 bases, V lost 3 bases, and 16 bases had no gene match. The CDR3 consists of 20 residues. Germline assignment: CDR1 SGHRS and CDR2 YFSETQ. The CDR3 spells CASSSEGGQGGSSSYNEQFF. For the CDR3, the DNA is TGCGCCAGCAGCTCCGAAGGGGGACAGGGAGGGTCCAGCTCCTACAATGAGCAGTTCTTC.

The gene calls are TRBV7-8 and TRBJ2-4; no definite D call. Trimming stripped 5 bases from V and 6 bases from J, with 8 bases between. Germline CDR1 reads SGHVS; CDR2 reads FQNEAQ. CDR3 length: 12 amino acids. The CDR3 coding sequence is TGTGCCAGCAGCCGGACCGTAAACATTCAGTACTTC. Translation gives CASSRTVNIQYF.

The chain combines TRBV5-1 with TRBJ1-6, with TRBD1 matching 9 bases. The J segment lost 6 bases and the V segment lost 3 bases, leaving 16 bases of the junction unmatched. Looked up from germline, CDR1 is SGHRS and CDR2 is YFSETQ. The CDR3 sequence is 19 residues long. CDR3: CASSYNADRGSFPNSPLHF. DNA of the CDR3: TGCGCCAGCAGCTACAACGCCGACAGGGGGAGCTTCCCTAATTCACCCCTCCACTTT.

This clone was seen once. V is TRBV7-8 and J is TRBJ1-6; D might be TRBD1 (6 bases). CDR1 SGHVS and CDR2 FQNEAQ come from the germline V gene. The CDR3 runs to 15 residues. The V end lost 3 bases, the J end lost 9 bases, and 15 bases lay between the germline ends. The CDR3 loop reads CASSFWTEGSSPLHF. The CDR3 DNA is TGTGCCAGCAGCTTTTGGACAGAGGGCAGTTCACCCCTCCACTTT.

The chain is built from TRBV2 and TRBJ2-7, with D possibly being TRBD1 or TRBD2 (6 bases each). The CDR3 has 14 residues. V lost 1 base to trimming and J lost 1 base, with 8 bases between them. Germline-derived CDR1 and CDR2 are SNHLY and FYNNEI. The CDR3 coding sequence is TGTGCCAGCAGTGAAGAAGGGGGGTCCTACGAGCAGTACTTC. Amino acids: CASSEEGGSYEQYF.

The chain combines TRBV27 with TRBJ1-6; 10 bases are a match to TRBD1. The CDR3 has 17 residues. V dropped 5 bases and J dropped 0; count of bases not matched to a gene: 4. Germline V gene sequence: CDR1 MNHEY, CDR2 SMNVEV (reference sequence). CDR3 residues: CASSLGQGISYNSPLHF. Here the CDR3 DNA reads TGTGCCAGCAGTCTGGGACAGGGGATCTCCTATAATTCACCCCTCCACTTT.

The V and J genes are TRBV5-4 and TRBJ2-7; possible D gene TRBD2, 7 bases. The V gene lost 4 bases and the J gene lost 3 bases, with 17 bases spanning the gap. The CDR3 length is 15 residues. CDR1 and CDR2 from the germline V gene are SGHNT and YYREEE (reference sequence). This chain's CDR3 is CASSPGRGLDYEQYF. For the CDR3, the DNA is TGTGCCAGCAGCCCAGGGCGGGGGCTAGACTACGAGCAGTACTTC.

The chain uses TRBV6-4 and TRBJ2-2, with TRBD1 matching over 8 bases. The germline gives CDR1 MRHNA, CDR2 SNTAGT. The CDR3 consists of 17 residues. With V trimmed by 3 bases and J by 5 bases, 11 bases remained unmatched. CDR3 amino acids: CASSETSRTGYTGELFF. In nucleotides, the CDR3 is TGTGCCAGCAGTGAAACGTCCAGGACAGGGTATACCGGGGAGCTGTTTTTT.

This clone appeared a single time. The chain carries TRBV28 and TRBJ1-2; no clear D gene. This CDR3 has 12 amino acids. The V gene lost 2 bases and the J gene lost 6 bases, with 7 bases spanning the gap. Per germline, CDR1 MDHEN and CDR2 SYDVKM. The CDR3 loop is CASSLPGDGYTF. CDR3 bases: TGTGCCAGCAGTTTACCCGGGGATGGCTACACCTTC.

The chain combines TRBV19 with TRBJ1-5; 11 nucleotides match TRBD1. Trimming cost V 10 bases and J 1 base; bases outside gene matches: 6. CDR1 LNHDA and CDR2 SQIVND come from the germline V gene (reference sequence). The CDR3 totals 15 residues. The CDR3 DNA follows: TGTGCCACCGGGACAGGGGGGACAAGCAATCAGCCCCAGCATTTT. Protein: CATGTGGTSNQPQHF.